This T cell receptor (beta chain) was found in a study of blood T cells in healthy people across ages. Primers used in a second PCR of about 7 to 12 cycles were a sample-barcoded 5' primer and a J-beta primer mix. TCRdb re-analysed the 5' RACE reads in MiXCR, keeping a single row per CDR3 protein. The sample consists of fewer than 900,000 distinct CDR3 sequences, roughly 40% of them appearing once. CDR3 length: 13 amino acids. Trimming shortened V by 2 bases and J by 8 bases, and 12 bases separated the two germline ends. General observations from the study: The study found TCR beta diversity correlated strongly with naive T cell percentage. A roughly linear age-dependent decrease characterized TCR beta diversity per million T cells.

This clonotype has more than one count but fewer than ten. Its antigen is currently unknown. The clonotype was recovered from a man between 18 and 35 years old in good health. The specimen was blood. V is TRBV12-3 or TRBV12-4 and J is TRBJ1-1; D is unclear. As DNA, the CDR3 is TGTGCCAGCAGTTTAAGTCAGACCGAAGAAGCTTTCTTT. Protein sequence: CASSLSQTEEAFF.